These 25 T cell receptor beta chains originate from one sample sequenced in a study of blood T cells in healthy people across ages. A second 7 to 11 cycle PCR used barcoded and J-beta primers. From the 5' RACE reads, TCRdb called clonotypes with MiXCR, one entry per CDR3 protein. The sample records approximately 780,000 distinct CDR3 sequences, 25% to 30% being singletons. The same sample was also used in a study of T cells of mothers and their children.

Sequencing was carried out using blood. The source is a boy younger than 18 in good health.

This clonotype was detected once. The chain uses TRBV5-1 and TRBJ1-4, with D unclear. The V end lost 0 bases, the J end lost 7 bases, and 13 bases lay between the germline ends. This CDR3 spans 15 amino acids. Germline V gene lookup returns CDR1 SGHRS and CDR2 YFSETQ. CDR3 nucleotides: TGCGCCAGCAGCTTGGGCGGGTCAACTGGTGAAAAACTGTTTTTT. It specifies CASSLGGSTGEKLFF.

The chain combines TRBV11-2 with TRBJ2-1, with D hard to call. The CDR3 covers 14 residues. Between the trimmed V and J ends, which lost 3 bases and 9 bases, there was a span of 15 bases. In germline, CDR1 is SGHAT, CDR2 FQNNGV. Here the CDR3 reads CASSFVWDGLEQFF. The CDR3 nucleotides read TGTGCCAGCAGCTTTGTATGGGATGGCCTTGAGCAGTTCTTC.

The chain carries TRBV3-1 and TRBJ2-1; D may correspond to TRBD1 or TRBD2 (5 bases each). V shed 7 bases and J shed 7 bases, with 11 bases lying between them. Germline V gives CDR1 LGHDT, CDR2 YNNKEL (reference sequence). The CDR3 contains 12 residues. In DNA form, the CDR3 reads TGTGCCAGCACCCTAGAGGGGAATGAGCAGTTCTTC. It specifies CASTLEGNEQFF.

V is TRBV2 and J is TRBJ1-4; a weak D match, TRBD1 (5 bases). The CDR3 totals 16 residues. Trimming shortened V by 6 bases and J by 0 bases, and 14 bases separated the two germline ends. CDR1 is SNHLY and CDR2 is FYNNEI in the germline V gene. Here the CDR3 DNA reads TGTGCCAGCAGCCCGTGGGGGACCGCAACTAATGAAAAACTGTTTTTT. This sequence encodes CASSPWGTATNEKLFF.

This clonotype was seen once. The chain recombines TRBV28 with TRBJ2-7, with D perhaps matching TRBD2 (5 bases). The ends were cut back, 3 bases at V and 3 bases at J, with 15 bases in the middle. This CDR3 has 15 amino acids. CDR1 MDHEN and CDR2 SYDVKM come from the germline V gene. The CDR3: CASSLSLPGGYEQYF. The CDR3 coding sequence is TGTGCCAGCAGTTTGTCCCTCCCAGGAGGCTACGAGCAGTACTTC.

V gene TRBV5-5 combines with J gene TRBJ2-7; 14 bases fit TRBD2. This CDR3 has 19 amino acids. Per germline, CDR1 SGHKS and CDR2 YYEKEE (reference sequence). The ends lost 2 bases at V and 3 bases at J; junction bases unmatched: 13. The CDR3 DNA reads TGTGCCAGCAGCTTTCGGACTAGCGGGGGGCCGTTAGATCTCTACGAGCAGTACTTC. Encoded protein: CASSFRTSGGPLDLYEQYF. Drawing the rest from reference TRBV5-5 and TRBJ2-7, the complete variable domain is DAGVTQSPTHLIKTRGQQVTLRCSPISGHKSVSWYQQVLGQGPQFIFQYYEKEERGRGNFPDRFSARQFPNYSSELNVNALLLGDSALYLCASSFRTSGGPLDLYEQYFGPGTRLTVT.

In its sample, this clonotype was seen many times. V and J are TRBV12-3 or TRBV12-4 and TRBJ1-2; 7 nucleotides line up with TRBD1. Trimming at V came to 3 bases and at J to 6 bases, leaving 1 base not matched to a gene. This CDR3 comprises 12 residues. CDR3 loop: CASSFQGDGYTF. CDR3 DNA sequence: TGTGCCAGCAGTTTTCAGGGGGATGGCTACACCTTC.

This chain uses TRBV29-1 with TRBJ1-1, with a weak D call TRBD1 (6 bases). The germline gives CDR1 SQVTM, CDR2 ANQGSEA. V lost 4 bases and J 4 bases, leaving 13 bases between the germline ends. This CDR3 has 13 residues. The DNA of the CDR3 is TGCAGCGTTGCCACACAGGGAGGCACTGAAGCTTTCTTT. It yields the protein CSVATQGGTEAFF.

This clonotype occurred a few times. The chain has TRBV12-3 or TRBV12-4 and TRBJ2-5; the D is unclear. The assigned J gene may be wrong: the sequence end matches TRBJ2-7 better. This CDR3 has 12 residues. DNA for the CDR3: TGTGCCAGCAGTACCGGTGCCTACGAGCAGTACTTC. Amino acids: CASSTGAYEQYF.

This clonotype has just a few counts. The chain carries TRBV6-1 and TRBJ2-4, with D hard to call. The ends were cut back, 6 bases at V and 6 bases at J, with 3 bases in the middle. Per the germline V gene, CDR1 is MNHNS and CDR2 is SASEGT. CDR3 length: 10 residues. Here the CDR3 reads CASRGNIQYF. CDR3 coding DNA: TGTGCCAGCAGGGGAAACATTCAGTACTTC.

The CDR3 nucleotides read TGTGCCAGCAGTCCTCCGTCGCGCACTGAAGCTTTCTTT. Translation: CASSPPSRTEAFF. The chain employs TRBV12-3 or TRBV12-4 and TRBJ1-1, with D unresolved. This CDR3 has 13 residues. The V gene lost 5 bases and the J gene lost 4 bases, with 11 bases spanning the gap.

This clonotype has more than one count but fewer than ten. The chain is built from TRBV6-5 and TRBJ2-7; 8 bases map to TRBD1. There are 15 residues in the CDR3. V dropped 7 bases and J dropped 5; count of bases not matched to a gene: 13. CDR1 and CDR2 from the germline V gene are MNHEY and SVGAGI. The CDR3 is CASTNGQGSPNEQYF. CDR3 nucleotides: TGTGCCAGCACCAACGGACAGGGTAGTCCCAACGAGCAGTACTTC.

This clonotype turned up a few times. The junction does not match germline at one end; this may be a read error. The rearrangement links TRBV30 to TRBJ2-7; TRBD1 matches at 10 bases. In germline, CDR1 is GTSNPN, CDR2 SVGIG (reference sequence). The CDR3 is 14 amino acids. Written as DNA, the CDR3 is TGTGCCTGGAGCGCGGGACAGGGGATCCACGAGCAGTACTTT. Residues: CAWSAGQGIHEQYF.

In this sample, this clonotype turned up a few times. The conserved closing phenylalanine or tryptophan is absent in this CDR3, likely reflecting a read error. The rearrangement uses TRBV24-1 and TRBJ2-3; TRBD2 agrees at 11 bases. Per the germline V gene, CDR1 is KGHDR and CDR2 is SFDVKD. This CDR3 spans 16 amino acids. With 5 bases clipped from V and 2 bases from J, the junction kept 5 bases outside the gene matches. CDR3 protein: CATSAGTSGFTDTQYS. CDR3 coding DNA: TGTGCCACCAGTGCCGGGACTAGCGGATTCACAGATACGCAGTATTCT.

The chain is built from TRBV7-9 and TRBJ2-2; the D is unclear. This CDR3 spans 13 amino acids. Trimming took off 7 bases at V and 10 bases at J, with 16 bases between the two ends. Germline V CDR1 and CDR2: SEHNR, FQNEAQ (reference sequence). The CDR3 here is CASTHPPLEELFF. The CDR3 DNA sequence: TGTGCCAGCACCCATCCTCCTCTTGAGGAGCTGTTTTTT.

V usage is TRBV27 and J usage is TRBJ2-6; no clear D. This CDR3 comprises 17 residues. V lost 8 bases and J 4 bases, leaving 21 bases between the germline ends. Germline CDR1 is MNHEY and CDR2 is SMNVEV (reference sequence). The CDR3 DNA follows: TGTGCCAGCCAACTCCAGGCGTCGCCTTCCGGGGCCAACGTCCTGACTTTC. Translated, it gives CASQLQASPSGANVLTF.

In its sample, this clonotype was seen a few times. The rearrangement joins TRBV27 to TRBJ1-1, with 8 bases aligning to TRBD1. Germline V lookup: CDR1 MNHEY, CDR2 SMNVEV (reference sequence). Losses at the gene ends were 5 bases for V and 4 bases for J; bases not matched to a gene: 3. The CDR3 is 13 residues long. The CDR3 spells CASSRTGFTEAFF. DNA for the CDR3: TGTGCCAGCAGTCGGACAGGGTTCACTGAAGCTTTCTTT.

The chain carries TRBV13 and TRBJ2-6; D call uncertain. V dropped 5 bases and J dropped 2 bases, with 10 bases sitting between them. The length of the CDR3 is 15 residues. Germline V lookup: CDR1 PRHDT, CDR2 FYEKMQ (reference sequence). CDR3 amino acids: CASSPNRAGANVLTF. DNA for the CDR3: TGTGCCAGCAGCCCCAACCGGGCTGGGGCCAACGTCCTGACTTTC.

The chain couples TRBV28 to TRBJ2-3, with 7 bases identical to TRBD1. Germline loops: CDR1 MDHEN, CDR2 SYDVKM. This CDR3 is built from 16 residues. Germline trimming cut 6 bases from V and 4 bases from J; bases unmatched to any gene: 13. CDR3 in amino acids: CASRPRGRIISDTQYF. In DNA, the CDR3 is TGTGCCAGCAGACCGAGGGGGCGCATAATTTCAGATACGCAGTATTTT.

CDR3 residues: CASSALDDNEKLFF. The CDR3 coding sequence is TGTGCCAGCAGCGCCCTAGACGATAATGAAAAACTGTTTTTT. The chain recombines TRBV9 with TRBJ1-4, with unresolved D. The CDR3 consists of 14 residues. Trimming removed 3 bases at V and 4 bases at J, with 10 bases between. From germline, CDR1 is SGDLS and CDR2 YYNGEE.

This clonotype was seen a few times. This rearrangement joins TRBV20-1 to TRBJ2-7; 9 bases are a match to TRBD1. Trimming took 6 bases from V and 6 from J; bases not matched to a gene: 12. Germline values: CDR1 DFQATT, CDR2 SNEGSKA (reference sequence). The CDR3 is made up of 14 amino acids. In DNA, the CDR3 is TGCAGTGCAACAGTACCGGGACAGGGCCCCGAGCAGTACTTC. Translated: CSATVPGQGPEQYF.

Many counts were recorded for this clonotype. The chain is built from TRBV12-3 or TRBV12-4 and TRBJ2-5, with 9 bases aligning to TRBD2. Trimming cost V 1 base and J 0 bases; bases outside gene matches: 3. CDR3 size: 16 residues. Here the CDR3 DNA reads TGTGCCAGCAGTTTAGGAGAGCGGGGGGACCAAGAGACCCAGTACTTC. Its protein product is CASSLGERGDQETQYF.

This chain joins TRBV14 and TRBJ2-2; the D is unclear. Germline V gene lookup returns CDR1 SGHDN and CDR2 FVKESK. V lost 6 bases, J lost 1 base, and 12 bases lay in between. The CDR3 has 15 residues. This CDR3 is CASSQREGNTGELFF. The CDR3 DNA sequence: TGTGCCAGCAGTCAAAGGGAAGGGAACACCGGGGAGCTGTTTTTT.

The chain uses TRBV13 and TRBJ2-4, with 16 positions matching TRBD2. Germline-derived CDR1 and CDR2 are PRHDT and FYEKMQ (reference sequence). V dropped 5 bases and J dropped 7; count of bases not matched to a gene: 5. The CDR3 runs to 16 residues. The CDR3 DNA is TGTGCCAGCAGCGCGGGACTAGCGGGGGGGCCGAACATTCAGTACTTC. It codes for CASSAGLAGGPNIQYF.

The CDR3 nucleotides are TGTGCCAGCAGAGCGGGACTAGCGGGGGGATACGAGCAGTACTTC. Its protein is CASRAGLAGGYEQYF. The chain links TRBV2 to TRBJ2-5, with 15 bases matching TRBD2. Matching the DNA end better, TRBJ2-7 makes the J call doubtful. The CDR3 has 15 residues. The V gene's germline CDR1 is SNHLY and CDR2 FYNNEI.